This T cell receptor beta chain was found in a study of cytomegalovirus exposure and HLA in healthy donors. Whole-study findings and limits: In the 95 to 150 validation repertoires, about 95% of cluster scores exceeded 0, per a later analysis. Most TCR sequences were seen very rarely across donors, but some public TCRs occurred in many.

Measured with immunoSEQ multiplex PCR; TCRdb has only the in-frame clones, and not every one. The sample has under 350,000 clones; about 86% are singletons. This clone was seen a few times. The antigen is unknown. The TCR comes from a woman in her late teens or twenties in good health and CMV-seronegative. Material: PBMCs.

The CDR3 bases are TGTGCCAGCAGCTTAAGGGGCAACGACCCAGTCGGGGGCTACACCTTC. Translation: CASSLRGNDPVGGYTF. The chain is built from TRBV11-2 and TRBJ1-2; TRBD1 is a possible D gene (5 bases). The CDR3 has 16 residues. The V end was cut by 2 bases, the J end by 8 bases, with 21 bases between. The germline CDR1 and CDR2 sequences are SGHAT and FQNNGV.